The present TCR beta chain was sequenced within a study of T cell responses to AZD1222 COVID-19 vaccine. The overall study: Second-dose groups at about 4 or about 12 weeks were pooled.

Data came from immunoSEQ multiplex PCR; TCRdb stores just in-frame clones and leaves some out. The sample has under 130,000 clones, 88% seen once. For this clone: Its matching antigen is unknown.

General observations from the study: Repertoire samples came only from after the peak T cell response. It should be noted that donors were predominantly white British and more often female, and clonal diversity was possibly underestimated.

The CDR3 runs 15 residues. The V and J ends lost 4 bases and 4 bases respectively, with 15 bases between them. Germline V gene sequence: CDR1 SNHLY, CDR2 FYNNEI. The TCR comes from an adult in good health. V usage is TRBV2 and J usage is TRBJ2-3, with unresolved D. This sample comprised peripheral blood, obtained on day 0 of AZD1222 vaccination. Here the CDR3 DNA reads TGTGCCAGCAGTGGGGCCCGAAGGGCTTCAGATACGCAGTATTTT. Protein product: CASSGARRASDTQYF.